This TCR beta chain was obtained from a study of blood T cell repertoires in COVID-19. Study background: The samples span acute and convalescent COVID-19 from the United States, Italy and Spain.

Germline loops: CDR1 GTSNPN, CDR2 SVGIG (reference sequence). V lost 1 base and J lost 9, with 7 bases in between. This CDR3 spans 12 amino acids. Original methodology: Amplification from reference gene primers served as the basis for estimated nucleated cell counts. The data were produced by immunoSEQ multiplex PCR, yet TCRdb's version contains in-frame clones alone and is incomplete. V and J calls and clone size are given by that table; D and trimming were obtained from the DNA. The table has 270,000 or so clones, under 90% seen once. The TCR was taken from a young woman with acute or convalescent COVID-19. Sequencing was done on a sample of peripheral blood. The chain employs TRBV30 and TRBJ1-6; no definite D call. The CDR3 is CAWSGQFSPLHF. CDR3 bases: TGTGCCTGGAGTGGGCAGTTTTCACCCCTCCACTTT. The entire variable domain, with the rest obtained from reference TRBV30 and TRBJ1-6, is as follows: SQTIHQWPATLVQPVGSPLSLECTVEGTSNPNLYWYRQAAGRGLQLLFYSVGIGQISSEVPQNLSASRPQDRQFILSSKKLLLSDSGFYLCAWSGQFSPLHFGNGTRLTVT.